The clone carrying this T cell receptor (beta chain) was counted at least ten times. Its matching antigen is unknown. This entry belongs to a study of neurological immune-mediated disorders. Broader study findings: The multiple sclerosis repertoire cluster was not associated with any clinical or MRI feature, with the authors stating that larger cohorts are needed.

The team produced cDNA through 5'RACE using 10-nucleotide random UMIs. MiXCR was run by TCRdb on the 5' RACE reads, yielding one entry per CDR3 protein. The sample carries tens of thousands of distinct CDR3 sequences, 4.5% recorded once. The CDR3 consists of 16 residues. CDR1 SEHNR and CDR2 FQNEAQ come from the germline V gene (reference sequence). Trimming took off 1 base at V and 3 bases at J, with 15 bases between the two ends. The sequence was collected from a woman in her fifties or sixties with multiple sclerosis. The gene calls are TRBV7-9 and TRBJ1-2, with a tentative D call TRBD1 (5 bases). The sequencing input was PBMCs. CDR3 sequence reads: CASSLEWDSDYYGYTF. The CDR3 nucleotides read TGTGCCAGCAGCTTAGAGTGGGACTCAGATTACTATGGCTACACCTTC.